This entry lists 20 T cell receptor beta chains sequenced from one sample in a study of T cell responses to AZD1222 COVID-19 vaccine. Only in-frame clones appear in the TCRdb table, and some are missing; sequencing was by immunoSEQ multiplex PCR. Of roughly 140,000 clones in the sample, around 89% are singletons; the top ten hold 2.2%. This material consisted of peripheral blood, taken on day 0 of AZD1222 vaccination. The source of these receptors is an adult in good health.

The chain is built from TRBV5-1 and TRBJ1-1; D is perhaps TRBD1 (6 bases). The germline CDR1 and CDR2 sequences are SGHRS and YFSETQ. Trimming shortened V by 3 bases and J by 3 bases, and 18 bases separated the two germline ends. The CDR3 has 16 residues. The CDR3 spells CASSSNIQGLYTEAFF. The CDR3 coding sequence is TGCGCCAGCAGCTCGAATATCCAGGGGTTGTACACTGAAGCTTTCTTT.

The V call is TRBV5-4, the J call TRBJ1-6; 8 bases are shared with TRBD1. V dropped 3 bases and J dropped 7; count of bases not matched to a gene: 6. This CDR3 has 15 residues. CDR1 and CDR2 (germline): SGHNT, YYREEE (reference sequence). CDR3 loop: CASSSAAGGNSPLHF. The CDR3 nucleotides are TGTGCCAGCAGCTCAGCGGCAGGGGGCAATTCACCCCTCCACTTT.

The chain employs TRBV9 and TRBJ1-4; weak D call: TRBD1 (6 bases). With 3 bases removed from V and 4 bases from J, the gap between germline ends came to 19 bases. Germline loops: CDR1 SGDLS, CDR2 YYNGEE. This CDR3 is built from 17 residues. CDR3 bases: TGTGCCAGCAGCGCAGGGGAGTCCCCGAGGGGTAATGAAAAACTGTTTTTT. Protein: CASSAGESPRGNEKLFF.

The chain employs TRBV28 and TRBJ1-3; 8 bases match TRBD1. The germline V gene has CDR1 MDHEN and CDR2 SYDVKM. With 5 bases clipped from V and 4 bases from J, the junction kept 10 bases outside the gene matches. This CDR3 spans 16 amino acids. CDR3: CASSAAGGWGGNTIYF. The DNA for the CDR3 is TGTGCCAGCAGTGCAGCAGGGGGCTGGGGAGGAAACACCATATATTTT.

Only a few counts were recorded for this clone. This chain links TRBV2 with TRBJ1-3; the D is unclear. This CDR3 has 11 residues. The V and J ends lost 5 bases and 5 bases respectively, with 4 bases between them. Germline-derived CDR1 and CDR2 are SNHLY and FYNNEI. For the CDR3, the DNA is TGTGCCAGCAGTCAAAGAAACACCATATATTTT. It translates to CASSQRNTIYF.

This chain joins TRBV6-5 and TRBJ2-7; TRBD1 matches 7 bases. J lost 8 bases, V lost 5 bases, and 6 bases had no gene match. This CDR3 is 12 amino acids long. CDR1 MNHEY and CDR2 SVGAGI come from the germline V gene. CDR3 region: CASSPPQGKQYF. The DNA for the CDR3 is TGTGCCAGCAGTCCCCCACAGGGGAAGCAGTACTTC.

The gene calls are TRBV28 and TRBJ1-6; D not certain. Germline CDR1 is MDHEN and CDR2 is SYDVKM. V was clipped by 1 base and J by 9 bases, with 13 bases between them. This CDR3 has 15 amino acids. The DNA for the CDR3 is TGTGCCAGCAGTTTATTGGGCAATAGCGCTTCACCCCTCCACTTT. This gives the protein CASSLLGNSASPLHF.

The CDR3 nucleotides are TGTGCCAGCAGCTACTCTGGAAACACCATATATTTT. Its protein product is CASSYSGNTIYF. V usage is TRBV11-2 and J usage is TRBJ1-3; no reliable D call. Germline assignment: CDR1 SGHAT and CDR2 FQNNGV. The ends were cut back, 4 bases at V and 0 bases at J, with 1 base in the middle. This CDR3 has 12 residues.

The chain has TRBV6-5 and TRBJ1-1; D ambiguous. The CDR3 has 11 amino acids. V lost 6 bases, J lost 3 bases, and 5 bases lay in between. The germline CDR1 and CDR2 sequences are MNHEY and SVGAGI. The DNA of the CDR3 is TGTGCCAGCAGACGGGACACTGAAGCTTTCTTT. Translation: CASRRDTEAFF.

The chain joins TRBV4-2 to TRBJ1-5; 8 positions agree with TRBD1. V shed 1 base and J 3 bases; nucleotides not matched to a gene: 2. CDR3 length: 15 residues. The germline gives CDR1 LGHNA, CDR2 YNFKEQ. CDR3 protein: CASSQGQGSNQPQHF. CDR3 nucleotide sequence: TGTGCCAGCAGCCAAGGACAGGGGTCCAATCAGCCCCAGCATTTT.

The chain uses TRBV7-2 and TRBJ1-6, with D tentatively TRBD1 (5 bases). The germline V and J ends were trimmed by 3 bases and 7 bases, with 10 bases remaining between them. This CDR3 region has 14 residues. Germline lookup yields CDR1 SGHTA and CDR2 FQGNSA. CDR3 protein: CASSFRARNSPLHF. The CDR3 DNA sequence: TGTGCCAGCAGCTTCAGGGCGAGGAATTCACCCCTCCACTTT. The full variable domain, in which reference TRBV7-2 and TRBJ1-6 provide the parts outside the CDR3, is GAGVSQSPSNKVTEKGKDVELRCDPISGHTALYWYRQSLGQGLEFLIYFQGNSAPDKSGLPSDRFSAERTGGSVSTLTIQRTQQEDSAVYLCASSFRARNSPLHFGNGTRLTVT.

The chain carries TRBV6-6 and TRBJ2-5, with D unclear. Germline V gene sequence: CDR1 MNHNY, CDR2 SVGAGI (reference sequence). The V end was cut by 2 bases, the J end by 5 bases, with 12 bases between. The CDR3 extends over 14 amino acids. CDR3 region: CASSYTRLRETQYF. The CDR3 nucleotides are TGTGCCAGCAGTTACACTCGACTTCGCGAGACCCAGTACTTC.

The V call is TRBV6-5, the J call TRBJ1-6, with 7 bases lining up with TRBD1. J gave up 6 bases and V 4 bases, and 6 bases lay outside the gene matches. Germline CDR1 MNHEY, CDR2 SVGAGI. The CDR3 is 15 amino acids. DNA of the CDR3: TGTGCCAGCAGTTCCACCGGGACAGTTAATTCACCCCTCCACTTT. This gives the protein CASSSTGTVNSPLHF.

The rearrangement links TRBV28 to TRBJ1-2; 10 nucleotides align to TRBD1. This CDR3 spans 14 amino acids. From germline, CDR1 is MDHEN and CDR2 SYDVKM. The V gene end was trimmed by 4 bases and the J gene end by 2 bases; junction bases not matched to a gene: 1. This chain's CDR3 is CASSWGQGNYGYTF. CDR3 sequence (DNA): TGTGCCAGCAGTTGGGGACAGGGGAACTATGGCTACACCTTC.

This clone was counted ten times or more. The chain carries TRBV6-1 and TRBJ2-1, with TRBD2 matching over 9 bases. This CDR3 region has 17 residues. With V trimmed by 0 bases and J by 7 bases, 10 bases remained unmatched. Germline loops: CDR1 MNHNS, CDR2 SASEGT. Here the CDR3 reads CASSEAITSSGTNEQFF. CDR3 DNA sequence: TGTGCCAGCAGTGAAGCGATCACGTCTAGCGGGACTAATGAGCAGTTCTTC.

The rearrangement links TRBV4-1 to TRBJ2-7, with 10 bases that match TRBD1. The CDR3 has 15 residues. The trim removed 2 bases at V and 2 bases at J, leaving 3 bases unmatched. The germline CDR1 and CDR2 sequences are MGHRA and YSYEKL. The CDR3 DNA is TGCGCCAGCAGCCAACTAGGACAGGGGGCCTACGAGCAGTACTTC. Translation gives CASSQLGQGAYEQYF.

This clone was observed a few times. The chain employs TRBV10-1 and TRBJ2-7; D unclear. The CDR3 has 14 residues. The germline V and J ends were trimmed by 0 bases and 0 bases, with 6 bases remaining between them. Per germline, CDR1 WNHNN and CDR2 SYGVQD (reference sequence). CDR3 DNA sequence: TGCGCCAGCAGTGAGTCAGGCAGCTCCTACGAGCAGTACTTC. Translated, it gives CASSESGSSYEQYF.

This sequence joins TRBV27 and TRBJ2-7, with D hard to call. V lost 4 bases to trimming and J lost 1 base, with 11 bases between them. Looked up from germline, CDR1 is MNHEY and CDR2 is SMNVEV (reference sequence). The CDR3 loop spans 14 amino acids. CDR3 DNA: TGTGCCAGCAGTTCGGGCCCGTCGTCCTACGAGCAGTACTTC. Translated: CASSSGPSSYEQYF.

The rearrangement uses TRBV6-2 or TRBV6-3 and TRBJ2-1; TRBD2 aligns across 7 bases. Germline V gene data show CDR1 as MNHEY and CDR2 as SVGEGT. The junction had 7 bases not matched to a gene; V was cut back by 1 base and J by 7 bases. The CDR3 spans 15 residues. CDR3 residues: CASSYLSVGGNEQFF. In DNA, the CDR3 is TGTGCCAGCAGTTACTTATCAGTGGGGGGGAATGAGCAGTTCTTC.

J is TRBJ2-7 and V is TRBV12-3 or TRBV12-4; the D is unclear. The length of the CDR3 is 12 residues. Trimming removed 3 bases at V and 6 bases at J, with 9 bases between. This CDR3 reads CASSLLAAEQYF. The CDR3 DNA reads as TGTGCCAGCAGTTTGTTGGCGGCCGAGCAGTACTTC.